This T cell receptor (beta chain) was documented in a study of blood T cell repertoires in COVID-19. As for the study in general: The study drew acute and convalescent COVID-19 samples from the United States, Italy and Spain. PBMCs, B-cell-depleted T cells, or T cells provided the cDNA or gDNA that made up the material.

Under the authors' procedure: It was from reference gene primer amplification that nucleated cell counts were estimated. Using immunoSEQ multiplex PCR, the repertoire was profiled, and TCRdb retains in-frame clones only, with some absent. D and trimming were read from the DNA, whereas the V and J calls and clone size are those reported in that table. This sample yields 250,000 to 300,000 clones, of which 81% are seen a single time; 2.5% to 3% belongs to the top ten. Germline CDR1 MNHEY, CDR2 SVGAGI. The trim removed 8 bases at V and 1 base at J, leaving 3 bases unmatched. The CDR3 runs 14 residues. The sample consisted of peripheral blood. This chain joins TRBV6-5 and TRBJ2-3, with 10 nucleotides matching TRBD2. This TCR came from a woman aged 60 to 75 with active or convalescent COVID-19. CDR3 DNA sequence: TGTGCCAGCGCAAGCGGGGGGGGCACAGATACGCAGTATTTT. This translates into CASASGGGTDTQYF.